The 25 T cell receptor beta chains below were found in one sample sequenced in a study of cytomegalovirus exposure and HLA in healthy donors. The primer mix had 60 Vbeta and 13 Jbeta primers. Sequencing was performed with immunoSEQ multiplex PCR; in TCRdb, only in-frame clones are kept and a portion is missing. This table holds fewer than 250,000 clones, around 79% found once. Material for sequencing was PBMCs. These receptors all stem from a male donor in good health and CMV-seronegative.

This chain connects TRBV15 to TRBJ2-7; a weak D match, TRBD2 (7 bases). Germline CDR1 and CDR2: LNHNV and YYDKDF (reference sequence). The CDR3 length is 14 residues. Trimming took 1 base from V and 3 from J, leaving 10 bases between them. The CDR3 here is CATSRGGGYYEQYF. CDR3 nucleotides: TGTGCCACCAGCAGAGGGGGGGGCTACTACGAGCAGTACTTC.

The chain employs TRBV5-5 and TRBJ2-3, with 7 bases aligning to TRBD1. CDR1 and CDR2 (germline): SGHKS, YYEKEE (reference sequence). With 3 bases clipped from V and 0 bases from J, the junction kept 19 bases outside the gene matches. The CDR3 spans 20 residues. CDR3 protein: CASSSGQVNQIRTSTDTQYF. The DNA for the CDR3 is TGTGCCAGCAGCTCCGGACAGGTGAACCAAATACGAACTAGCACAGATACGCAGTATTTT.

The CDR3 DNA follows: TGTGCCAGCAGTTTATTAGCAGAGACTAATGAAAAACTGTTTTTT. Translated, it gives CASSLLAETNEKLFF. This rearrangement joins TRBV28 to TRBJ1-4; no firm D call. The V and J ends lost 1 base and 2 bases respectively, with 8 bases between them. The CDR3 contains 15 residues. CDR1 is MDHEN, CDR2 SYDVKM, per germline.

This chain joins TRBV30 and TRBJ1-1, with 9 positions matching TRBD1. CDR1 is GTSNPN and CDR2 is SVGIG in the germline V gene (reference sequence). J was trimmed by 3 bases and V by 5 bases; bases with no gene match: 4. The CDR3 spans 13 residues. The CDR3: CAWVGQGYTEAFF. CDR3 DNA sequence: TGTGCCTGGGTTGGACAGGGGTACACTGAAGCTTTCTTT.

In its sample, this clone was seen a few times. The rearrangement uses TRBV5-1 and TRBJ2-7; TRBD2 matches at 9 bases. CDR1 SGHRS and CDR2 YFSETQ come from the germline V gene. V shed 0 bases, J shed 0 bases, and the junction held 4 bases outside the gene matches. CDR3 length: 16 amino acids. The chain's CDR3 is CASSLERGAPSYEQYF. CDR3 nucleotide sequence: TGCGCCAGCAGCTTGGAGCGGGGGGCCCCCTCCTACGAGCAGTACTTC.

The chain combines TRBV5-1 with TRBJ2-7; no reliable D call. CDR1 is SGHRS and CDR2 is YFSETQ in the germline V gene. This CDR3 contains 16 residues. Deletions cut 2 bases from V and 3 bases from J, with 18 bases between. CDR3 loop: CASSLAGFPPIYEQYF. CDR3 DNA: TGCGCCAGCAGCTTAGCCGGGTTCCCCCCAATCTACGAGCAGTACTTC.

This chain uses TRBV28 with TRBJ2-7; TRBD2 is a possible D gene (6 bases). CDR3 length: 15 residues. The V and J ends lost 6 bases and 3 bases respectively, with 18 bases between them. Looked up from germline, CDR1 is MDHEN and CDR2 is SYDVKM. The CDR3 DNA reads TGTGCCAGCAGCCCCATCGCCGGAGGGAGCTACGAGCAGTACTTC. Protein sequence: CASSPIAGGSYEQYF.

This clone appeared once. V and J are TRBV6-1 and TRBJ2-7; 8 bases line up with TRBD1. V trimming: 7 bases; J trimming: 0 bases; junction bases outside the gene matches: 5. The germline V gene encodes CDR1 MNHNS and CDR2 SASEGT. This CDR3 comprises 14 residues. CDR3 in amino acids: CASMSTGGSYEQYF. Written as DNA, the CDR3 is TGTGCCAGCATGAGCACAGGGGGCTCCTACGAGCAGTACTTC.

The chain employs TRBV7-2 and TRBJ1-2; the D gene is possibly TRBD1 (5 bases). The CDR3 is made up of 15 amino acids. Trimming stripped 5 bases from V and 7 bases from J, with 20 bases between. The V gene's germline CDR1 is SGHTA and CDR2 FQGNSA. As DNA, the CDR3 is TGTGCCAGCAGCCTTAAGGTCTCCGGGGGAGGTGGCTACACCTTC. Its translation is CASSLKVSGGGGYTF.

V gene TRBV7-6 combines with J gene TRBJ2-5; D is possibly TRBD1 (5 bases). The CDR3 covers 13 residues. Between the trimmed V and J ends, which lost 4 bases and 5 bases, there was a span of 11 bases. CDR1 is SGHVS and CDR2 is FNYEAQ in the germline V gene. This CDR3 is CASSSGAVETQYF. CDR3 in DNA: TGTGCCAGCAGCTCTGGGGCTGTGGAGACCCAGTACTTC.

The chain links TRBV15 to TRBJ2-7, with a possible D match to TRBD1 (5 bases). The V and J ends lost 5 bases and 5 bases respectively, with 16 bases between them. Germline CDR1 is LNHNV and CDR2 is YYDKDF (reference sequence). The CDR3 is 14 amino acids. The CDR3 coding sequence is TGTGCCACCAGCCTGGAGACCTGGGGCGACGAGCAGTACTTC. This sequence encodes CATSLETWGDEQYF.

V gene TRBV4-3 combines with J gene TRBJ2-2; 8 positions agree with TRBD1. In germline, CDR1 is LGHNA, CDR2 YSLEER. With 3 bases clipped from V and 4 bases from J, the junction kept 7 bases outside the gene matches. CDR3 size: 16 residues. The CDR3 DNA reads TGCGCCAGCAGCCATCGGACAGGGTTAATCACCGGGGAGCTGTTTTTT. Its protein product is CASSHRTGLITGELFF.

This chain joins TRBV6-6 and TRBJ2-7; 9 bases line up with TRBD1. Germline V CDR1 and CDR2: MNHNY, SVGAGI (reference sequence). The CDR3 loop spans 15 amino acids. Germline trimming cut 1 base from V and 6 bases from J; bases unmatched to any gene: 7. For the CDR3, the DNA is TGTGCCAGCAGTTACTTGGACAGGGGTCAGGGCGAGCAGTACTTC. Translated, it gives CASSYLDRGQGEQYF.

This clone was seen a few times. The chain joins TRBV27 to TRBJ2-3; D is unresolved. Trimming left V 1 base short and J 1 base short, with 6 bases between. This CDR3 comprises 14 residues. CDR1 is MNHEY and CDR2 is SMNVEV in the germline V gene (reference sequence). In DNA form, the CDR3 reads TGTGCCAGCAGTTTATTGGCAGGCACAGATACGCAGTATTTT. It translates to CASSLLAGTDTQYF.

This clone was found a few times. The V and J genes are TRBV9 and TRBJ1-6; TRBD1 agrees at 8 bases. The germline gives CDR1 SGDLS, CDR2 YYNGEE. This CDR3 is 19 amino acids long. J gave up 1 base and V 4 bases, and 13 bases lay outside the gene matches. In DNA form, the CDR3 reads TGTGCCAGCAGCACCCGTCCCGACAGGGGAGAGTCCTATAATTCACCCCTCCACTTT. This encodes CASSTRPDRGESYNSPLHF.

V is TRBV9 and J is TRBJ1-6, with D hard to call. Germline values: CDR1 SGDLS, CDR2 YYNGEE. This CDR3 is 15 amino acids long. Trimming left V 0 bases short and J 7 bases short, with 11 bases between. The DNA for the CDR3 is TGTGCCAGCAGCGTAGTTGCTTCGGGGAATTCACCCCTCCACTTT. Translating gives CASSVVASGNSPLHF.

The V call is TRBV21-1, the J call TRBJ1-1. TRBV21-1 is designated a pseudogene. This CDR3 region has 14 residues. CDR3 loop: CASSPMAGNTEAFF. The DNA of the CDR3 is TGTGCCAGCAGCCCAATGGCGGGGAACACTGAAGCTTTCTTT.

This clone appeared once. V and J are TRBV2 and TRBJ2-7, with TRBD1 matching over 8 bases. CDR1 is SNHLY and CDR2 is FYNNEI in the germline V gene. The CDR3 sequence is 12 residues long. The ends lost 9 bases at V and 4 bases at J; junction bases unmatched: 5. The CDR3: CARSRQGYEQYF. The DNA for the CDR3 is TGTGCCAGGTCTAGACAGGGGTACGAGCAGTACTTC.

The gene calls are TRBV6-5 and TRBJ2-7; TRBD1 might be the D (6 bases). The V end was cut by 8 bases, the J end by 3 bases, with 11 bases between. Germline V gene sequence: CDR1 MNHEY, CDR2 SVGAGI. The CDR3 totals 12 residues. The CDR3 reads CASHPGDYEQYF. The CDR3, as DNA: TGTGCCAGCCACCCAGGGGACTACGAGCAGTACTTC.

The rearrangement joins TRBV2 to TRBJ2-7, with 9 nucleotides matching TRBD1. V lost 6 bases to trimming and J lost 6 bases; unmatched junction nucleotides: 9. The germline V gene encodes CDR1 SNHLY and CDR2 FYNNEI. The CDR3 runs 14 residues. Here the CDR3 DNA reads TGTGCCAGCAGAGCCGGGACAGGGCTCGGCGAGCAGTACTTC. Translating gives CASRAGTGLGEQYF.

This chain uses TRBV25-1 with TRBJ1-1; 8 positions agree with TRBD1. The CDR3 has 15 residues. V lost 6 bases and J lost 2; bases outside the gene matches: 8. CDR1 is MGHDK and CDR2 is SYGVNS in the germline V gene. The DNA of the CDR3 is TGTGCCAGCAGCCCCCACACAGGGGGTAACACTGAAGCTTTCTTT. Protein sequence: CASSPHTGGNTEAFF.

The chain uses TRBV18 and TRBJ1-2; 10 bases map to TRBD1. The CDR3 sequence is 14 residues long. V lost 6 bases and J lost 0; bases outside the gene matches: 1. From germline, CDR1 is KGHSH and CDR2 LQKENI. DNA for the CDR3: TGTGCCAGCTCGACAGGGGGCACTAACTATGGCTACACCTTC. Amino acid sequence: CASSTGGTNYGYTF.

This clone was observed a handful of times. This chain links TRBV27 with TRBJ2-6; D is uncertain. The ends were cut back, 7 bases at V and 4 bases at J, with 11 bases in the middle. This CDR3 region has 14 residues. CDR1 MNHEY and CDR2 SMNVEV come from the germline V gene (reference sequence). The CDR3: CASTPRWGANVLTF. CDR3 sequence (DNA): TGTGCCAGCACCCCTAGATGGGGGGCCAACGTCCTGACTTTC. The full variable domain, rest sourced from reference TRBV27 and TRBJ2-6, is EAQVTQNPRYLITVTGKKLTVTCSQNMNHEYMSWYRQDPGLGLRQIYYSMNVEVTDKGDVPEGYKVSRKEKRNFPLILESPSPNQTSLYFCASTPRWGANVLTFGAGSRLTVL.

In this sample, this clone turned up once. In DNA, the CDR3 is TGCACCAGCAGACGGTTAAGAGATCTGAGCTCCTATAATTCACCCCTCCACTTT. It encodes CTSRRLRDLSSYNSPLHF. V usage is TRBV1 and J usage is TRBJ1-6. TRBV1 is tagged as a pseudogene. The length of the CDR3 is 18 residues.

The chain joins TRBV28 to TRBJ2-2; D not certain. The CDR3 covers 14 residues. Trimming removed 8 bases from V and 2 bases from J, with 12 bases in between. Germline V gives CDR1 MDHEN, CDR2 SYDVKM. CDR3 residues: CASGRGVNTGELFF. The CDR3 nucleotides are TGTGCCAGCGGCCGAGGAGTCAACACCGGGGAGCTGTTTTTT.